This is a list of T cell receptor beta chains from one sample in a study of shared clonotypes between healthy human individuals. Clones were read by immunoSEQ multiplex PCR, and TCRdb kept only the in-frame ones, dropping some. Among roughly 1,500,000 clones listed, approximately 98.5% were seen once. Sequencing was carried out using naive CD4+ T cells sorted from blood. Receptors originate from a man aged 30-40 years in good health. Each CDR3 is given with its conserved first and last residue. The D gene is left open where the match is weak. Clone size is not always given. Where it is, it says once, few, many or a class for expanded clones.

V: TRBV30; J: TRBJ2-1; size: -; D: TRBD1; DNA: TGTGCCTGGAGTGTAATTGGGGACAGAAGCTCCTACAATGAGCAGTTCTTC; CDR3: CAWSVIGDRSSYNEQFF
V: TRBV11-2; J: TRBJ2-7; size: -; D: TRBD1; DNA: TGTGCCAGCACCCCGTTGGACAGGGGGCTGTACGAGCAGTACTTC; CDR3: CASTPLDRGLYEQYF
V: TRBV7-3; J: TRBJ1-1; size: -; D: -; DNA: TGTGCCAGCAGCTTAGGCCCGGTAACTGAAGCTTTCTTT; CDR3: CASSLGPVTEAFF
V: TRBV5-1; J: TRBJ2-7; size: -; D: TRBD1; DNA: TGCGCCAGCAGCTTGGACAGGGGGCCTTCCGAGCAGTACTTC; CDR3: CASSLDRGPSEQYF
V: TRBV15; J: TRBJ1-5; size: -; D: -; DNA: TGTGCCACCAGTAATAGACAGAATGATCAGCCCCAGCATTTT; CDR3: CATSNRQNDQPQHF
V: TRBV30; J: TRBJ2-5; size: -; D: -; DNA: TGTGCCTGGATGGGCAGGACTTACCAAGAGACCCAGTACTTC; CDR3: CAWMGRTYQETQYF
V: TRBV9; J: TRBJ2-5; size: -; D: -; DNA: TGTGCCAGCAGCGTAGCACAGCAAGAGACCCAGTACTTC; CDR3: CASSVAQQETQYF
V: TRBV5-1; J: TRBJ2-7; size: -; D: -; DNA: TGCGCCAGCAGCTTGGCTGGGACATCCCTCCGCAACGAGCAGTACTTC; CDR3: CASSLAGTSLRNEQYF
V: TRBV18; J: TRBJ2-5; size: once; D: -; DNA: TGTGCCAGCTCACCTACCTCCGGAGAGACCCAGTACTTC; CDR3: CASSPTSGETQYF
V: TRBV19; J: TRBJ2-1; size: -; D: -; DNA: TGTGCCAGTAGTGGGGCGGGTGAGCAGTTCTTC; CDR3: CASSGAGEQFF
V: TRBV25-1; J: TRBJ2-1; size: -; D: TRBD1; DNA: TGTGCCAGCAGTGGACAGGGTACCTACAATGAGCAGTTCTTC; CDR3: CASSGQGTYNEQFF
V: TRBV6-1; J: TRBJ1-5; size: -; D: TRBD1; DNA: TGTGCCAGCAGTGGAACAGGGGGTTTGGCCAATCAGCCCCAGCATTTT; CDR3: CASSGTGGLANQPQHF
V: TRBV7-2; J: TRBJ2-2; size: -; D: TRBD2; DNA: TGTGCCAGCAGCCTGAATAGCGGGAGTGGGGAGCTGTTTTTT; CDR3: CASSLNSGSGELFF
V: TRBV15; J: TRBJ1-1; size: -; D: TRBD1; DNA: TGTGCCACCAGCAGTCAGGGGGACACTGAAGCTTTCTTT; CDR3: CATSSQGDTEAFF
V: TRBV18; J: TRBJ2-2; size: -; D: -; DNA: TGTGCCAGCTCACCACTACAGCAACCCGGGACCACCGGGGAGCTGTTTTTT; CDR3: CASSPLQQPGTTGELFF
V: TRBV4-1; J: TRBJ2-1; size: -; D: TRBD2; DNA: TGCGCCAGCAGCCAAGTTTTAGCGGGAGGGCTCAATGAGCAGTTCTTC; CDR3: CASSQVLAGGLNEQFF
V: TRBV4-1; J: TRBJ1-5; size: -; D: -; DNA: TGCGCCAGCAGCCAACACAAGGGCAATCAGCCCCAGCATTTT; CDR3: CASSQHKGNQPQHF
V: TRBV18; J: TRBJ2-3; size: -; D: -; DNA: TGTGCCAGCTCACCACCCCCAGATACGCAGTATTTT; CDR3: CASSPPPDTQYF
V: TRBV7-2; J: TRBJ2-5; size: -; D: TRBD2; DNA: TGTGCCAGCAGCTTAGCGGGAACCGGGGGACTAGCGCCAATGCAGTACTTC; CDR3: CASSLAGTGGLAPMQYF
V: TRBV5-1; J: TRBJ2-3; size: -; D: -; DNA: TGCGCCAGCAGCTTGGCGGCAGGGGTTGATACGCAGTATTTT; CDR3: CASSLAAGVDTQYF
V: TRBV28; J: TRBJ1-1; size: -; D: -; DNA: TGTGCCAGCAGTTTATCCACTGAAGCTTTCTTT; CDR3: CASSLSTEAFF
V: TRBV5-6; J: TRBJ1-5; size: few; D: -; DNA: TGTGCCAGCAGCTTGGGCTACAATCAGCCCCAGCATTTT; CDR3: CASSLGYNQPQHF
V: TRBV29-1; J: TRBJ2-1; size: -; D: TRBD1; DNA: TGCAGCGCATCTCCGGGACAGGGTTTCACTGAGCAGTTCTTC; CDR3: CSASPGQGFTEQFF
V: TRBV19; J: TRBJ1-5; size: -; D: TRBD1; DNA: TGTGCCAGTCTCCCGGGACAGCTTTACAATCAGCCCCAGCATTTT; CDR3: CASLPGQLYNQPQHF
V: TRBV7-2; J: TRBJ2-1; size: -; D: -; DNA: TGTGCCAGCAGCTTAGGGTTGGTCGAGGAGCAGTTCTTC; CDR3: CASSLGLVEEQFF
V: TRBV4-3; J: TRBJ1-3; size: -; D: -; DNA: TGCGCCAGCAGCCGGGACCGCGGGAGGGGAAACACCATATATTTT; CDR3: CASSRDRGRGNTIYF
V: TRBV14; J: TRBJ1-2; size: once; D: -; DNA: TGTGCCAGCAGCCAAGATCTTTCGCCCGCTAATGGCTACACCTTC; CDR3: CASSQDLSPANGYTF
V: TRBV19; J: TRBJ2-1; size: -; D: -; DNA: TGTGCCAGTAGTATAAGGAATGAGCAGTTCTTC; CDR3: CASSIRNEQFF
V: TRBV4-1; J: TRBJ2-5; size: -; D: TRBD1; DNA: TGCGCCAGCAGCCAAGCCGGGACAGGGGATTTTGGGACACAAGAGACCCAGTACTTC; CDR3: CASSQAGTGDFGTQETQYF
V: TRBV2; J: TRBJ2-7; size: -; D: TRBD2; DNA: TGTGCCAGCAACGGGCTAGCGGGAGGGATTGGCGAGCAGTACTTC; CDR3: CASNGLAGGIGEQYF
V: TRBV6-6; J: TRBJ2-2; size: once; D: -; DNA: TGTGCCAGCCGGAATACAGTGAACACCGGGGAGCTGTTTTTT; CDR3: CASRNTVNTGELFF
V: TRBV19; J: TRBJ1-2; size: -; D: -; DNA: TGTGCCAGTACAGGCGGAGACTATGGCTACACCTTC; CDR3: CASTGGDYGYTF
V: TRBV5-1; J: TRBJ2-2; size: -; D: TRBD1; DNA: TGCGCCAGCAGCCCAGGACAGGGAGACACCGGGGAGCTGTTTTTT; CDR3: CASSPGQGDTGELFF
V: TRBV9; J: TRBJ2-3; size: -; D: -; DNA: TGTGCCAGCAGCGTAGGAGGAGGGGCCCGAGTCTCTCGCACAGATACGCAGTATTTT; CDR3: CASSVGGGARVSRTDTQYF
V: TRBV10-3; J: TRBJ2-5; size: -; D: -; DNA: TGTGCCATCAGTGAGTCGGCTGCAGAGGAGACCCAGTACTTC; CDR3: CAISESAAEETQYF
V: TRBV7-6; J: TRBJ2-7; size: -; D: -; DNA: TGTGCCAGCAGCTTAGCTTCCTCCGAGCAGTACTTC; CDR3: CASSLASSEQYF
V: TRBV11-1; J: TRBJ1-3; size: -; D: -; DNA: TGTGCCAGCAGCTTAGAGCATTACTCTGGAAACACCATATATTTT; CDR3: CASSLEHYSGNTIYF